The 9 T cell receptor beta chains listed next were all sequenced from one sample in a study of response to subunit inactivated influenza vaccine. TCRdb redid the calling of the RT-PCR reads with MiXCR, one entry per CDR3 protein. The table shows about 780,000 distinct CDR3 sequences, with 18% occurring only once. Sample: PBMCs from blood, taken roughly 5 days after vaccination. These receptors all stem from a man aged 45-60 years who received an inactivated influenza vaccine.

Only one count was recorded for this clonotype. The CDR3 DNA sequence: TGTGCCAGCAATCCGGGACAGGGAGTGAGTGGGGCCAACGTCCTGACTTTC. It encodes CASNPGQGVSGANVLTF. This rearrangement joins TRBV28 to TRBJ2-6; 9 nucleotides line up with TRBD1. From germline, CDR1 is MDHEN and CDR2 SYDVKM. Unmatched junction bases numbered 10, after V lost 7 bases and J lost 3 bases. The CDR3 extends over 17 amino acids.

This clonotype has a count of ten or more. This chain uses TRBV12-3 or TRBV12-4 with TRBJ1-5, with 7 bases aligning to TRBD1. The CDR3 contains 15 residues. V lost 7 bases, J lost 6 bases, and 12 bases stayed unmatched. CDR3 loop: CASTLRQGLSQPQHF. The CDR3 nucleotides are TGTGCCAGCACTCTCAGACAGGGTTTAAGTCAGCCCCAGCATTTT.

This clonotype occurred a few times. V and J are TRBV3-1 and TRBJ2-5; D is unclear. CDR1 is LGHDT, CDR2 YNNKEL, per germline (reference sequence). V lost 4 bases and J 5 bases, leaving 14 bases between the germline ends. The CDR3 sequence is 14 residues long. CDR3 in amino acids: CASSPRQVGETQYF. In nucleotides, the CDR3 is TGTGCCAGCAGCCCCCGGCAGGTGGGGGAGACCCAGTACTTC.

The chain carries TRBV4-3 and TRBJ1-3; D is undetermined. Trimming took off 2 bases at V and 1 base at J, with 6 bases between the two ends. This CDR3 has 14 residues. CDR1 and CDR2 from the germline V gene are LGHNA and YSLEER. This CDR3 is CASSQYVSGNTIYF. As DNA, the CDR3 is TGCGCCAGCAGCCAATACGTTTCTGGAAACACCATATATTTT.

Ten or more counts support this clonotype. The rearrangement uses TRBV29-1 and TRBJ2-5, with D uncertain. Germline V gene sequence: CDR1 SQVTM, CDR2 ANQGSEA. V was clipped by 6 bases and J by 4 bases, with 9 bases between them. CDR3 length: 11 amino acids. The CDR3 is CSVRPGETQYF. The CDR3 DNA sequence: TGCAGCGTCCGCCCGGGAGAGACCCAGTACTTC.

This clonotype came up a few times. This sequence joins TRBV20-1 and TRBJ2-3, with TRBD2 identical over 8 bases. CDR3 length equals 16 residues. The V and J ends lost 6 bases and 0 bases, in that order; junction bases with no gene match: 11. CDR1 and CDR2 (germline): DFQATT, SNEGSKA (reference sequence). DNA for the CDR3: TGCAGTGCAGCGGGAGAGGCGGGGTTTAGCACAGATACGCAGTATTTT. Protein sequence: CSAAGEAGFSTDTQYF.

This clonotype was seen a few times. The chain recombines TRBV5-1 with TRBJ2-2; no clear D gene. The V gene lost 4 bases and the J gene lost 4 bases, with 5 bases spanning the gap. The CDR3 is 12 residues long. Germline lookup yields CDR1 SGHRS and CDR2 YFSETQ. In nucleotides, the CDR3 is TGCGCCAGCAGCATGAGCACCGGGGAGCTGTTTTTT. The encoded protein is CASSMSTGELFF. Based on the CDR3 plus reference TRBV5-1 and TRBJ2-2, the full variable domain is KAGVTQTPRYLIKTRGQQVTLSCSPISGHRSVSWYQQTPGQGLQFLFEYFSETQRNKGNFPGRFSGRQFSNSRSEMNVSTLELGDSALYLCASSMSTGELFFGEGSRLTVL.

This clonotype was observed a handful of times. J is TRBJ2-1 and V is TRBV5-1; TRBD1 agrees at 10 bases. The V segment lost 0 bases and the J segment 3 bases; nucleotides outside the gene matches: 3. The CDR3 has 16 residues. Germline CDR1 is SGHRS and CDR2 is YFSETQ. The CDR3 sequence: CASSLEGTGVYNEQFF. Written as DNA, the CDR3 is TGCGCCAGCAGCTTGGAGGGGACAGGGGTCTACAATGAGCAGTTCTTC.

In DNA, the CDR3 is TGTGCCAGCAGTGAAAGGGACAGTAATCAGCCCCAGCATTTT. It is translated as CASSERDSNQPQHF. V is TRBV2 and J is TRBJ1-5; 7 bases align to TRBD1. The germline gives CDR1 SNHLY, CDR2 FYNNEI. The trim removed 2 bases at V and 4 bases at J, leaving 2 bases unmatched. This CDR3 comprises 14 residues.